This T cell receptor beta chain originates from a study of control samples from healthy donors and cancer patients. The repertoire was sequenced with immunoSEQ multiplex PCR; TCRdb's copy has only in-frame clones and lacks some. Of some 130,000 clones listed, around 89% were seen once; the top ten hold less than 4%. The CDR3 is made up of 17 amino acids. With 0 bases removed from V and 4 bases from J, the gap between germline ends came to 16 bases. From germline, CDR1 is LGHNT and CDR2 FRNRAP. Sequencing input: blood. The rearrangement uses TRBV12-5 and TRBJ2-1; a possible D gene is TRBD2 (7 bases). The sequence was collected from a man aged 35 to 55 in good health. The chain's CDR3 is CASGLVGGGAAYNEQFF. In DNA form, the CDR3 reads TGTGCTAGTGGTTTGGTAGGTGGGGGGGCCGCTTACAATGAGCAGTTCTTC.